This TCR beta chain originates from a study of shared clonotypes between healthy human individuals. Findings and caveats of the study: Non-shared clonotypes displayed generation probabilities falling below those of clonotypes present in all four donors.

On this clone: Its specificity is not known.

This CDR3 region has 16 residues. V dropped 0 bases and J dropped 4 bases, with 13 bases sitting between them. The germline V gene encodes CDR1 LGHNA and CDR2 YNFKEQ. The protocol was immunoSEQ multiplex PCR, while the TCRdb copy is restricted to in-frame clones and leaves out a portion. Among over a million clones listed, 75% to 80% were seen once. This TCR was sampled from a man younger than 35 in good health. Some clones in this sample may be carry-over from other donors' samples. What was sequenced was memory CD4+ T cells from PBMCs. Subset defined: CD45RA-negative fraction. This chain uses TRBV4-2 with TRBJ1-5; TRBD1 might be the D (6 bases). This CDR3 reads CASSQDQGTWNQPQHF. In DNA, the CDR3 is TGTGCCAGCAGCCAAGATCAGGGGACCTGGAATCAGCCCCAGCATTTT.